The 32 T cell receptor beta chains presented below share a single source sample, sequenced in a study of shared clonotypes between healthy human individuals. Only CD45RO-negative cells positively selected for CCR7 counted as naive CD8 cells, so terminally differentiated effector memory CD45RA+ cells were excluded. Here immunoSEQ multiplex PCR was the method, and the copy in TCRdb shows in-frame clones only, minus some. The top ten hold approximately 0.3% of the sample, which has about 600,000 clones, roughly 98% seen once. What was sequenced was naive CD8+ T cells sorted from blood. The receptor set was obtained from a man aged 25 to 40 in good health.

This sequence joins TRBV19 and TRBJ2-1; D remains unclear. CDR3 length equals 14 residues. Germline values: CDR1 LNHDA, CDR2 SQIVND (reference sequence). V was pared by 3 bases and J by 3 bases, with 9 bases between. CDR3 nucleotide sequence: TGTGCCAGTAGTATTGGCAACGTCTACAATGAGCAGTTCTTC. Its translation is CASSIGNVYNEQFF. The variable domain in full, with the rest retrieved from reference TRBV19 and TRBJ2-1, is DGGITQSPKYLFRKEGQNVTLSCEQNLNHDAMYWYRQDPGQGLRLIYYSQIVNDFQKGDIAEGYSVSREKKESFPLTVTSAQKNPTAFYLCASSIGNVYNEQFFGPGTRLTVL.

This chain links TRBV27 with TRBJ2-1; maybe TRBD2 (6 bases). The CDR3 consists of 15 residues. Between the trimmed V and J ends, which lost 7 bases and 4 bases, there was a span of 17 bases. Germline V CDR1 and CDR2: MNHEY, SMNVEV (reference sequence). The CDR3 region is CASTFGTGGYNEQFF. The CDR3 region has the DNA TGTGCCAGCACATTCGGGACTGGGGGGTACAATGAGCAGTTCTTC.

The gene calls are TRBV11-2 and TRBJ2-3, with D tentatively TRBD2 (6 bases). Germline assignment: CDR1 SGHAT and CDR2 FQNNGV. CDR3 size: 15 residues. Trimming left V 7 bases short and J 0 bases short, with 14 bases between. The CDR3 spells CASNRGGTSTDTQYF. CDR3 coding DNA: TGTGCCAGCAACCGTGGCGGGACTAGCACAGATACGCAGTATTTT.

A remark on this clone: Other DNA sequences in this sample translate to the same CDR3. The V and J genes are TRBV27 and TRBJ2-7; perhaps D is TRBD1 or TRBD2 (6 bases each). This CDR3 has 16 residues. Germline V gives CDR1 MNHEY, CDR2 SMNVEV (reference sequence). V lost 4 bases and J lost 2, with 18 bases in between. The CDR3 bases are TGTGCCAGCAGTTCCCTCGGGAGTGGGGGCCCCTACGAGCAGTACTTC. As protein: CASSSLGSGGPYEQYF.

This rearrangement joins TRBV12-5 to TRBJ2-1, with D hard to call. This CDR3 has 17 residues. Germline assignment: CDR1 LGHNT and CDR2 FRNRAP. Trimming took off 2 bases at V and 0 bases at J, with 14 bases between the two ends. CDR3 sequence (DNA): TGTGCTAGTGGTTTGTCTCGCCCTGAGAGCTCCTACAATGAGCAGTTCTTC. Amino acids: CASGLSRPESSYNEQFF.

CDR3 loop: CASSLVGGFYEQYF. Written as DNA, the CDR3 is TGCGCCAGCAGCTTGGTGGGCGGGTTCTACGAGCAGTACTTC. J is TRBJ2-7 and V is TRBV5-1; D is possibly TRBD2 (5 bases). V lost 0 bases to trimming and J lost 3 bases, with 10 bases between them. CDR1 SGHRS and CDR2 YFSETQ come from the germline V gene. The CDR3 is 14 residues long.

As concerns this clone: Other DNA sequences in the same sample also yield this CDR3. The V call is TRBV29-1, the J call TRBJ2-7; D perhaps matches TRBD1 (5 bases). The CDR3 runs to 12 residues. CDR1 SQVTM and CDR2 ANQGSEA come from the germline V gene. V lost 3 bases to trimming and J lost 2 bases, with 8 bases between them. CDR3 residues: CSVEGRAYEQYF. CDR3 in DNA: TGCAGCGTTGAGGGCAGGGCCTACGAGCAGTACTTC.

The J gene is TRBJ2-1, the V gene TRBV7-6; TRBD2 matches 12 bases. From germline, CDR1 is SGHVS and CDR2 FNYEAQ. The CDR3 runs to 14 residues. Losses at the gene ends were 5 bases for V and 6 bases for J; bases not matched to a gene: 2. In nucleotides, the CDR3 is TGTGCCAGCAGCCGGACTAGCGGGACCAATGAGCAGTTCTTC. Amino acid sequence: CASSRTSGTNEQFF.

The CDR3 sequence: CASSSVQAHSYNEQFF. The CDR3, as DNA: TGTGCCAGCAGCTCGGTGCAGGCTCACTCCTACAATGAGCAGTTCTTC. The chain combines TRBV11-2 with TRBJ2-1; no definite D call. Germline V gene lookup returns CDR1 SGHAT and CDR2 FQNNGV. Trimming left V 4 bases short and J 0 bases short, with 13 bases between. The CDR3 runs to 16 residues.

The CDR3 sequence: CASSSTPSQPQHF. The CDR3 nucleotides read TGTGCCAGCAGCTCGACACCATCACAGCCCCAGCATTTT. The V call is TRBV5-6, the J call TRBJ1-5; D ambiguous. Germline loops: CDR1 SGHDT, CDR2 YYEEEE. The V end was cut by 3 bases, the J end by 7 bases, with 11 bases between. This CDR3 comprises 13 residues.

V gene TRBV5-4 combines with J gene TRBJ2-1; D is unclear. CDR1 is SGHNT and CDR2 is YYREEE in the germline V gene (reference sequence). The V and J ends lost 0 bases and 7 bases respectively, with 5 bases between them. The CDR3 spans 12 residues. CDR3 sequence: CASSLVWNEQFF. The CDR3 DNA reads as TGTGCCAGCAGCTTGGTATGGAATGAGCAGTTCTTC. The full variable domain, completed using reference TRBV5-4 and TRBJ2-1, is ETGVTQSPTHLIKTRGQQVTLRCSSQSGHNTVSWYQQALGQGPQFIFQYYREEENGRGNFPPRFSGLQFPNYSSELNVNALELDDSALYLCASSLVWNEQFFGPGTRLTVL.

V and J are TRBV7-9 and TRBJ2-1; TRBD2 is a possible D gene (5 bases). Germline V gene lookup returns CDR1 SEHNR and CDR2 FQNEAQ (reference sequence). The ends were cut back, 4 bases at V and 5 bases at J, with 21 bases in the middle. This CDR3 is 17 amino acids long. The CDR3 loop is CASSSILGSGPDNEQFF. DNA for the CDR3: TGTGCCAGCAGCTCGATTCTGGGGAGCGGCCCTGACAATGAGCAGTTCTTC.

The chain is built from TRBV6-1 and TRBJ1-5; weak D call: TRBD1 (6 bases). This CDR3 comprises 15 residues. Trimming left V 7 bases short and J 0 bases short, with 13 bases between. Germline CDR1 MNHNS, CDR2 SASEGT. The CDR3 here is CASTPTQGSNQPQHF. The CDR3 bases are TGTGCCAGCACACCCACACAGGGTAGCAATCAGCCCCAGCATTTT.

This chain links TRBV19 with TRBJ2-7, with D perhaps TRBD1 (5 bases). CDR3 length: 15 amino acids. Trimming left V 3 bases short and J 4 bases short, with 16 bases between. Germline CDR1 and CDR2: LNHDA and SQIVND (reference sequence). The CDR3 spells CASSIPRGAAYEQYF. The CDR3 nucleotides are TGTGCCAGTAGTATTCCCCGTGGGGCCGCTTACGAGCAGTACTTC.

V and J are TRBV13 and TRBJ2-3; 12 bases line up with TRBD2. Germline assignment: CDR1 PRHDT and CDR2 FYEKMQ (reference sequence). Losses at the gene ends were 6 bases for V and 3 bases for J; bases not matched to a gene: 7. CDR3 length equals 16 residues. The CDR3 DNA reads TGTGCCAGCAGGTATCAGACTAGCGGGAGTACAGATACGCAGTATTTT. Translating gives CASRYQTSGSTDTQYF.

This clone was observed once. The chain uses TRBV10-1 and TRBJ2-5, with D perhaps matching TRBD1 or TRBD2 (5 bases each). CDR1 and CDR2 (germline): WNHNN, SYGVQD (reference sequence). This CDR3 is 14 amino acids long. The ends were cut back, 6 bases at V and 1 base at J, with 12 bases in the middle. In DNA, the CDR3 is TGCGCCAGCAGCCAAGGGGAGTTCCAAGAGACCCAGTACTTC. Translation gives CASSQGEFQETQYF.

This rearrangement joins TRBV29-1 to TRBJ2-3; D call uncertain. Trimming cost V 8 bases and J 6 bases, with 15 bases left between them. Germline lookup yields CDR1 SQVTM and CDR2 ANQGSEA. This CDR3 is built from 12 residues. DNA for the CDR3: TGCAGCCACCGGTTGGTTGGGGATACGCAGTATTTT. Translating gives CSHRLVGDTQYF.

The CDR3 is CASSLRSLEQFF. In DNA form, the CDR3 reads TGTGCCAGCAGTTTGAGAAGTCTTGAGCAGTTCTTC. The J gene is TRBJ2-1, the V gene TRBV6-6; no firm D call. Germline CDR1 MNHNY, CDR2 SVGAGI (reference sequence). Trimming left V 4 bases short and J 9 bases short, with 10 bases between. The CDR3 is made up of 12 amino acids.

V usage is TRBV6-1 and J usage is TRBJ1-2; possibly TRBD1 for D (5 bases). V was clipped by 1 base and J by 4 bases, with 16 bases between them. This CDR3 is built from 16 residues. The germline CDR1 and CDR2 sequences are MNHNS and SASEGT. CDR3 DNA sequence: TGTGCCAGCAGTGAAGAGCCAGGGAGGGTAGGCTATGGCTACACCTTC. Protein product: CASSEEPGRVGYGYTF.

The chain uses TRBV11-2 and TRBJ2-7; 8 bases line up with TRBD1. CDR1 is SGHAT and CDR2 is FQNNGV in the germline V gene. Losses at the gene ends were 0 bases for V and 4 bases for J; bases not matched to a gene: 11. The CDR3 extends over 17 amino acids. CDR3 in amino acids: CASSLDWGTGALYEQYF. Written as DNA, the CDR3 is TGTGCCAGCAGCTTAGATTGGGGGACAGGCGCGCTATACGAGCAGTACTTC. Full variable domain (outside the CDR3, taken from reference TRBV11-2 and TRBJ2-7): EAGVAQSPRYKIIEKRQSVAFWCNPISGHATLYWYQQILGQGPKLLIQFQNNGVVDDSQLPKDRFSAERLKGVDSTLKIQPAKLEDSAVYLCASSLDWGTGALYEQYFGPGTRLTVT.

The chain carries TRBV6-5 and TRBJ2-7, with 9 nucleotides matching TRBD2. CDR1 and CDR2 from the germline V gene are MNHEY and SVGAGI. This CDR3 comprises 14 residues. Germline trimming cut 0 bases from V and 5 bases from J; bases unmatched to any gene: 2. CDR3 sequence (DNA): TGTGCCAGCAGTTACTCGGCGGGAGGGGACGAGCAGTACTTC. Its protein is CASSYSAGGDEQYF.

CDR3 sequence: CASSLVYEQYF. CDR3 DNA: TGTGCCAGCAGCTTAGTTTACGAGCAGTACTTC. V is TRBV7-9 and J is TRBJ2-7, with D uncertain. CDR3 length: 11 amino acids. The V and J ends lost 1 base and 4 bases respectively, with 2 bases between them. The germline V gene encodes CDR1 SEHNR and CDR2 FQNEAQ (reference sequence).

This clone was observed a single time. The J gene is TRBJ2-5, the V gene TRBV27; perhaps D is TRBD1 or TRBD2 (6 bases each). V lost 2 bases, J lost 4 bases, and 14 bases lay in between. CDR3 length: 15 amino acids. CDR1 is MNHEY and CDR2 is SMNVEV in the germline V gene (reference sequence). For the CDR3, the DNA is TGTGCCAGCAGTTTAAGGACAGACGGGGGAGAGACCCAGTACTTC. The encoded protein is CASSLRTDGGETQYF.

This clone appeared a single time. The gene calls are TRBV28 and TRBJ1-1; D is possibly TRBD1 (6 bases). Per germline, CDR1 MDHEN and CDR2 SYDVKM. V dropped 7 bases and J dropped 5 bases, with 11 bases sitting between them. CDR3 length: 12 residues. As DNA, the CDR3 is TGTGCCAGCATAGGGGGAGGGACTGAAGCTTTCTTT. Amino acid sequence: CASIGGGTEAFF.

Comments on this clone: Other DNA sequences in the same sample also yield this CDR3. The chain employs TRBV27 and TRBJ1-1, with a weak D call TRBD1 (6 bases). This CDR3 has 13 amino acids. Trimming removed 3 bases at V and 2 bases at J, with 7 bases between. Germline assignment: CDR1 MNHEY and CDR2 SMNVEV (reference sequence). The CDR3 is CASSLTGNTEAFF. In nucleotides, the CDR3 is TGTGCCAGCAGTTTGACAGGTAACACTGAAGCTTTCTTT.

The V and J genes are TRBV5-5 and TRBJ2-2, with unresolved D. Deletions cut 1 base from V and 9 bases from J, with 4 bases between. Germline CDR1 and CDR2: SGHKS and YYEKEE (reference sequence). This CDR3 comprises 11 residues. The CDR3 sequence is CASSLFRELFF. CDR3 nucleotides: TGTGCCAGCAGCTTGTTCCGGGAGCTGTTTTTT.

The chain recombines TRBV30 with TRBJ1-1; D is perhaps TRBD1 (5 bases). The CDR3 extends over 13 amino acids. The germline V gene has CDR1 GTSNPN and CDR2 SVGIG (reference sequence). V was shortened by 1 base and J by 5 bases, with 11 bases between the two germline ends. The CDR3 spells CAWSASGTTEAFF. In DNA form, the CDR3 reads TGTGCCTGGAGTGCCTCAGGGACTACTGAAGCTTTCTTT. The variable domain in full, with the rest retrieved from reference TRBV30 and TRBJ1-1, is SQTIHQWPATLVQPVGSPLSLECTVEGTSNPNLYWYRQAAGRGLQLLFYSVGIGQISSEVPQNLSASRPQDRQFILSSKKLLLSDSGFYLCAWSASGTTEAFFGQGTRLTVV.

V is TRBV7-2 and J is TRBJ2-2; D is possibly TRBD2 (6 bases). The V end was cut by 2 bases, the J end by 0 bases, with 10 bases between. The CDR3 is 16 amino acids. The germline V gene has CDR1 SGHTA and CDR2 FQGNSA. CDR3: CASSLIAGPNTGELFF. Here the CDR3 DNA reads TGTGCCAGCAGCTTAATTGCGGGGCCGAACACCGGGGAGCTGTTTTTT.

To note about this clone: Other nucleotide sequences from this sample produce the same CDR3. The chain joins TRBV7-8 to TRBJ2-2; D remains unclear. The CDR3 covers 13 residues. Germline V gives CDR1 SGHVS, CDR2 FQNEAQ. The V and J ends lost 5 bases and 1 base respectively, with 5 bases between them. This CDR3 is CASSPENTGELFF. CDR3 nucleotide sequence: TGTGCCAGCAGCCCAGAGAACACCGGGGAGCTGTTTTTT.

This clone was counted once. The V gene is TRBV11-2, the J gene TRBJ2-1; 7 bases are shared with TRBD2. This CDR3 comprises 16 residues. The germline V gene encodes CDR1 SGHAT and CDR2 FQNNGV. With V trimmed by 0 bases and J by 4 bases, 6 bases remained unmatched. CDR3 coding DNA: TGTGCCAGCAGCTTAGATCAGTCGCGGGGGTACAATGAGCAGTTCTTC. Amino acid sequence: CASSLDQSRGYNEQFF.

The J gene is TRBJ2-7, the V gene TRBV28; 7 bases map to TRBD2. This CDR3 has 17 residues. Germline lookup yields CDR1 MDHEN and CDR2 SYDVKM. V was pared by 6 bases and J by 6 bases, with 20 bases of the junction left unmatched. The CDR3 bases are TGTGCCAGCAGCGCCGGGTTGGCGGGAGATAGTTTCTGCGAGCAGTACTTC. It yields the protein CASSAGLAGDSFCEQYF.

The rearrangement uses TRBV7-9 and TRBJ2-7, with 12 bases fitting TRBD2. The CDR3 has 15 residues. V trimming: 5 bases; J trimming: 1 base; junction bases outside the gene matches: 3. The germline CDR1 and CDR2 sequences are SEHNR and FQNEAQ (reference sequence). The CDR3 region has the DNA TGTGCCAGCAGCCAACTAGCGGGAGGATCCTACGAGCAGTACTTC. Protein product: CASSQLAGGSYEQYF.